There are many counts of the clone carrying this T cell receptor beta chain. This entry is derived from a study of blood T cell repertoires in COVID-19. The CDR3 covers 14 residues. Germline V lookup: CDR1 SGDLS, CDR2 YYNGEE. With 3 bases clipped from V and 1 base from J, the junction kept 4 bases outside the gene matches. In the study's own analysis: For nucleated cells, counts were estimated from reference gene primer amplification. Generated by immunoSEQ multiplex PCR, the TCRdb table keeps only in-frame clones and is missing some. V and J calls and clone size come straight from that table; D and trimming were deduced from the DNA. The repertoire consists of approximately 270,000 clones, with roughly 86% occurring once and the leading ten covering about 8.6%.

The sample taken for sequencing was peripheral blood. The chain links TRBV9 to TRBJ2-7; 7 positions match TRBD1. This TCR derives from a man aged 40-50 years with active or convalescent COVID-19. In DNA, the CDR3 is TGTGCCAGCAGCGACCGGGACAGTTCCTACGAGCAGTACTTC. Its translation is CASSDRDSSYEQYF.